This TCR beta chain comes out of a study of Ad26.COV2.S vaccination and SARS-CoV-2 variants. Study overall: Donor had been placed in the Ad26.COV2.S arm of the COV1001 trial. Donor got 5x10^10 or 1x10^11 viral particles of Ad26.COV2.S. Broader study findings: Assessments of TCR breadth and depth may have underestimated the total T cell responses. Substantial breadth was reported for post-vaccination spike-specific CD8+ and CD4+ T cells.

Clones were read by immunoSEQ multiplex PCR, and TCRdb kept only the in-frame ones, dropping some. The sample records around 380,000 clones, approximately 86% being singletons. V was pared by 0 bases and J by 7 bases, with 13 bases between. Per the germline V gene, CDR1 is SGHNT and CDR2 is YYREEE (reference sequence). This CDR3 has 14 residues. The treatment here: 15 to 20 received Ad26.COV2.S at low or high dose, single or two shots; a few received placebo; per-sample allocation not given. Each sample was drawn 63 days after the first injection (of vaccine or placebo). Turning to this clone: Its specificity is unknown.

Sequenced material: peripheral blood, taken in a trial of Ad26.COV2.S vaccine versus placebo. This clonotype originated in a person aged 18-60 years who received the Ad26.COV2.S COVID-19 vaccine or a placebo. The rearrangement uses TRBV5-4 and TRBJ1-2; D ambiguous. The CDR3: CASSLGAGTFGYTF. CDR3 DNA sequence: TGTGCCAGCAGCTTGGGGGCGGGAACTTTTGGCTACACCTTC. The variable domain in full, with the rest retrieved from reference TRBV5-4 and TRBJ1-2, is ETGVTQSPTHLIKTRGQQVTLRCSSQSGHNTVSWYQQALGQGPQFIFQYYREEENGRGNFPPRFSGLQFPNYSSELNVNALELDDSALYLCASSLGAGTFGYTFGSGTRLTVV.